These 8 T cell receptor beta chains were sequenced from one sample in a study of regulatory T cells in long-lasting Graves disease. The TCR beta library used iRepertoire HTBI primers with Arm-PCR amplification of CDR3. TCRdb re-derived calls from the multiplex PCR reads in MiXCR, one entry per CDR3 protein. The table shows some 430,000 distinct CDR3 sequences, with roughly 21% occurring only once. Time point denoted: persistent/refractory GD, antithyroid drugs over 5 years with positive TRAb. RNA extracted from PBMCs served as the sequencing template. The starting material was peripheral blood mononuclear cells (PBMCs), obtained when the disease was refractory, from a patient treated with antithyroid drugs. Every receptor here comes from a female donor with Graves disease.

This clonotype showed up just once. This may be a read error: a much more frequent sequence differs by one nucleotide. This chain uses TRBV2 with TRBJ1-1; the D is unclear. There are 13 residues in the CDR3. The V end lost 11 bases, the J end lost 3 bases, and 16 bases lay between the germline ends. Per the germline V gene, CDR1 is SNHLY and CDR2 is FYNNEI. CDR3 DNA: TGTGCCGGCACCCCCGACCCCGACACTGAAGCTTTCTTT. Its translation is CAGTPDPDTEAFF.

This clonotype has more than one count but fewer than ten. The CDR3 reads CASSPSGQNEKLFF. The CDR3 DNA sequence: TGCGCCAGCAGCCCCTCCGGACAGAATGAAAAACTGTTTTTT. The chain recombines TRBV4-1 with TRBJ1-4; a weak D match, TRBD1 (6 bases). Trimming stripped 4 bases from V and 5 bases from J, with 11 bases between. The CDR3 has 14 residues. The germline CDR1 and CDR2 sequences are MGHRA and YSYEKL.

The chain links TRBV27 to TRBJ2-7, with TRBD2 matching 9 bases. The CDR3 has 15 amino acids. V lost 6 bases, J lost 2 bases, and 8 bases stayed unmatched. In germline, CDR1 is MNHEY, CDR2 SMNVEV (reference sequence). CDR3 sequence (DNA): TGTGCCAGCAGGAACTTAGCGGGAGACCCCTACGAGCAGTACTTC. Its protein is CASRNLAGDPYEQYF.

This clonotype has at least ten counts. This chain uses TRBV7-2 with TRBJ1-1; 7 nucleotides agree with TRBD1. V gave up 5 bases and J gave up 6 bases; unmatched junction bases: 6. CDR3 length equals 13 residues. In germline, CDR1 is SGHTA, CDR2 FQGNSA. CDR3 sequence (DNA): TGTGCCAGCAGCCAACAGGGGTTAGCTGAAGCTTTCTTT. Translating gives CASSQQGLAEAFF. Combining the CDR3 with reference TRBV7-2 and TRBJ1-1 gives the whole variable domain GAGVSQSPSNKVTEKGKDVELRCDPISGHTALYWYRQSLGQGLEFLIYFQGNSAPDKSGLPSDRFSAERTGGSVSTLTIQRTQQEDSAVYLCASSQQGLAEAFFGQGTRLTVV.

In its sample, this clonotype was seen a few times. The J gene is TRBJ1-1, the V gene TRBV7-6; no reliable D call. V gave up 2 bases and J gave up 8 bases, with 9 bases separating them. The CDR3 runs 12 residues. The V gene's germline CDR1 is SGHVS and CDR2 FNYEAQ. CDR3 DNA sequence: TGTGCCAGCAGCTTATTAGGACCCGAAGCTTTCTTT. The encoded protein is CASSLLGPEAFF.

This clonotype has a handful of counts. The rearrangement links TRBV5-1 to TRBJ1-2; D is uncertain. V was shortened by 3 bases and J by 3 bases, with 9 bases between the two germline ends. Germline CDR1 and CDR2: SGHRS and YFSETQ. CDR3 length: 13 amino acids. CDR3 loop: CASSWTDYYGYTF. CDR3 DNA: TGCGCCAGCAGCTGGACGGATTACTATGGCTACACCTTC.

The table lists this clonotype with many counts. V and J are TRBV19 and TRBJ2-7, with 10 bases matching TRBD1. The trim removed 9 bases at V and 2 bases at J, leaving 10 bases unmatched. This CDR3 has 15 amino acids. Germline CDR1 and CDR2: LNHDA and SQIVND (reference sequence). The CDR3: CASRPGQGRTYEQYF. The CDR3 DNA reads as TGTGCCAGCCGGCCGGGACAGGGGCGAACCTACGAGCAGTACTTC.

The chain carries TRBV19 and TRBJ2-3; D is ambiguous. Deletions cut 6 bases from V and 2 bases from J, with 18 bases between. Germline V gives CDR1 LNHDA, CDR2 SQIVND (reference sequence). CDR3 size: 16 residues. CDR3 coding DNA: TGTGCCAGTAGGTTACGGGTCTCCCGATTCACAGATACGCAGTATTTT. This encodes CASRLRVSRFTDTQYF.